These 5 T cell receptor beta chains share one sample of origin, sequenced in a study of T cell responses to AZD1222 COVID-19 vaccine. Using immunoSEQ multiplex PCR, the repertoire was profiled, and TCRdb retains in-frame clones only, with some absent. The sample includes tens of thousands of clones, approximately 86% of them seen just once. This sample comprised peripheral blood, obtained on day 0 of AZD1222 vaccination. Receptors originate from an adult in good health.

This sequence joins TRBV28 and TRBJ1-5; the D gene is possibly TRBD1 (6 bases). In germline, CDR1 is MDHEN, CDR2 SYDVKM. This CDR3 contains 15 residues. V gave up 3 bases and J gave up 8 bases, with 17 bases separating them. CDR3 protein: CASSFVGGLEEPQHF. The CDR3 DNA reads TGTGCCAGCAGTTTTGTTGGGGGCTTGGAGGAGCCCCAGCATTTT.

The chain links TRBV2 to TRBJ2-3; 8 bases agree with TRBD2. Germline CDR1 SNHLY, CDR2 FYNNEI. J lost 0 bases, V lost 5 bases, and 7 bases had no gene match. CDR3 length equals 16 residues. The CDR3, as DNA: TGTGCCAGCAGTCCCAGCGGGGGCCCTAGCACAGATACGCAGTATTTT. The encoded protein is CASSPSGGPSTDTQYF.

The V call is TRBV15, the J call TRBJ2-1; D may match TRBD1 or TRBD2 (7 bases each). Germline loops: CDR1 LNHNV, CDR2 YYDKDF (reference sequence). The CDR3 spans 15 residues. With 0 bases removed from V and 7 bases from J, the gap between germline ends came to 13 bases. CDR3 DNA: TGTGCCACCAGCAGAGATTGGCAGGGGGGGAATGAGCAGTTCTTC. It translates to CATSRDWQGGNEQFF.

The CDR3 DNA follows: TGTGCCAGTAGTGACGGACAGGGAAGAAATCAGCCCCAGCATTTT. Protein product: CASSDGQGRNQPQHF. The rearrangement joins TRBV19 to TRBJ1-5, with 8 bases lining up with TRBD1. The trim removed 5 bases at V and 4 bases at J, leaving 7 bases unmatched. CDR1 and CDR2 from the germline V gene are LNHDA and SQIVND (reference sequence). The CDR3 consists of 15 residues. The full variable domain, completed using reference TRBV19 and TRBJ1-5, is DGGITQSPKYLFRKEGQNVTLSCEQNLNHDAMYWYRQDPGQGLRLIYYSQIVNDFQKGDIAEGYSVSREKKESFPLTVTSAQKNPTAFYLCASSDGQGRNQPQHFGDGTRLSIL.

V and J are TRBV9 and TRBJ1-4, with D perhaps TRBD1 (6 bases). V lost 4 bases, J lost 4 bases, and 14 bases lay in between. The CDR3 has 15 residues. The germline gives CDR1 SGDLS, CDR2 YYNGEE. The chain's CDR3 is CASSPRGANNEKLFF. The CDR3 coding sequence is TGTGCCAGCAGCCCCCGGGGGGCCAATAATGAAAAACTGTTTTTT.